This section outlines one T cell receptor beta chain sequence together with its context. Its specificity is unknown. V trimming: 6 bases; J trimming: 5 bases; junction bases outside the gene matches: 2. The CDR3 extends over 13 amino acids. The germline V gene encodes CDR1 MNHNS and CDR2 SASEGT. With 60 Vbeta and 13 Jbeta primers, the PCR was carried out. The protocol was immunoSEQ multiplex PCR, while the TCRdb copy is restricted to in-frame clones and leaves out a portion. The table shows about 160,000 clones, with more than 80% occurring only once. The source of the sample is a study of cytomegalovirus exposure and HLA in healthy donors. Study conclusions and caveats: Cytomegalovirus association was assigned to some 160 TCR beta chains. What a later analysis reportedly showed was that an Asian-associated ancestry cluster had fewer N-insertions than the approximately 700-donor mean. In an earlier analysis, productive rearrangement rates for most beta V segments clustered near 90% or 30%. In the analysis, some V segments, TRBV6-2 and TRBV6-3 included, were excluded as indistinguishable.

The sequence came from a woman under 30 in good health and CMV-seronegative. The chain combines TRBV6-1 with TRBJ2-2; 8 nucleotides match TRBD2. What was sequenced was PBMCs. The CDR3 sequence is CASSGGATGELFF. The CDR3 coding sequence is TGTGCCAGCAGCGGGGGGGCGACCGGGGAGCTGTTTTTT.